This TCR beta chain derives from a study of cytomegalovirus exposure and HLA in healthy donors (dated by TCRdb to between 2016 and 2019). Regarding the research as a whole: In an earlier analysis of under 750 of the donors, 276 Gb of sequence data and 117 million unique TCR beta sequences from about 190 million T cells were reported. HLA typing covered class I and class II loci at four-digit resolution. A later analysis re-examined previously published TCR beta repertoires from over 500 donors and added high-resolution HLA genotyping to investigate patterns of TCR occurrence. Every discovery cohort repertoire had been produced on one sequencing platform. Along with the approximately 600-subject first cohort, a separate validation cohort of over a hundred different subjects was used. In an earlier analysis of a few hundred of the donors, high-throughput TCR beta sequencing was used to judge whether each TCR beta V gene segment behaved as functional or pseudogenic. A later genetic analysis used genome-wide SNP genotypes for about three fifths of the roughly 700 donors, treating that subset as a discovery cohort. The study profiled the T cell repertoires of about 720 subjects by immunosequencing and related them to cytomegalovirus serostatus. High-throughput TCR immunosequencing, statistical association of individual TCRs with disease status, and machine learning were combined to predict cytomegalovirus infection status. Across 300 to 400 genotyped donors of the cohort, an average of approximately 220,000 unique TCR beta nucleotide sequences per donor were sequenced, and 15% to 20% of those sequences were non-productive. In the later analysis, no new phenotypic data were used to find candidate immune exposures; instead, reliance was placed on TCR beta sequences and their occurrence across donors. Of the roughly 390 genotyped donors, about 84% fell in the genetic ancestry cluster associated with self-reported Caucasian donors. The study aimed to test whether signatures of past pathogen exposure could be identified by cataloging public T cell receptors. Typing coverage varied by locus: roughly 629-640 donors for A, B, C, DRB1 and DQB1; around 560 for DQA1; 600 to 610 for DPA1; approximately 490 for DPB1. An early release covering 550 to 650 HLA-typed donors comprised about 300 gigabases of sequencing data and around 86 million unique TCR sequences. Roughly 5 DR-DQ haplotypes were handled as single units for association and clustering because linkage in the cohort was strong. Donor age, sex, ethnicity and CMV serostatus were compiled together with the repertoire data.

Comments on this clone: What antigen it recognizes has not been identified. No base-level quality is on record; no much larger clone is a single base apart.

In total, 666 healthy bone marrow donors made up the cohort. All cohort members were sampled while nominally healthy, although unrecorded immune exposures were likely present. The donor tested CMV seropositive and was one of the 289 seropositive cohort members. Each donor provided a peripheral blood sample, and peripheral blood mononuclear cells were used for TCR beta sequencing. The Qiagen DNeasy Blood Extraction Kit was used to extract genomic DNA from the blood cell samples. To prepare the library, the immunoSEQ multiplex PCR assay was applied. For the multiplex PCR, a mixture combining 60 forward primers for TCR Vbeta segments and 13 reverse primers for TCR Jbeta segments was used. Amplification of the CDR3 region of rearranged TCR beta genes was performed with a multiplex PCR assay on genomic DNA. The amplified TCR beta libraries were sequenced on the Illumina HiSeq System as 87-base-pair reads. As for the authors' bioinformatics: Across the 670 or so repertoires, a later analysis counted around 80 million unique TCR beta chains, roughly 11 million of which were shared by at least two donors. Raw reads were error-corrected and collapsed into unique sequences by a nearest-neighbor algorithm in which closely related sequences were merged to remove PCR and sequencing errors. Alignment of CDR3 sequences to IMGT reference sequences was used to assign V, D and J gene segments. For a sequence to be retained, a match of at least six nucleotides to both a V gene segment and a J gene segment was required. A rearrangement counted as productive if the CDR3 had no stop codons and remained in frame with V and J, and every other rearrangement counted as non-productive. Following IMGT convention, CDR3 was defined as the stretch from the second conserved V-encoded cysteine up to the conserved J-encoded phenylalanine. In an earlier analysis of just under 600 of the donors, sequences lacking an unambiguous match to a single V gene segment were excluded. In an earlier analysis of some 590 of the donors, a V segment was called functional when productive rearrangements were above 56.7%, and segregating when the standard deviation between donors exceeded 5%. A statistical classification framework was built to diagnose cytomegalovirus status from the catalog of TCR beta chain sequences. In a later analysis, TCR nucleotide sequences were compared against IMGT/GENE-DB human TR gene sequences so that V and J genes could be assigned. A later analysis assigned CDR3 sequences and most-parsimonious VDJ recombination scenarios with the TCRdist pipeline. In a later analysis, each TCR beta chain was defined by its CDR3 amino acid sequence together with its V-gene family, and reads without a unique V-gene family were excluded. A later analysis removed several hundred highly shared, low-generation-probability nucleotide sequences to deal with suspected cross-contamination and a sequencing artifact. In a later analysis, a clonal expansion index for each public chain was calculated from normalized within-repertoire ranks of inferred template counts. A later analysis computed generation probabilities with a VDJ recombination model fitted to out-of-frame rearrangements, and checked the results against IGoR. In a later analysis, hypergeometric tests were used to score TCR-TCR, TCR-HLA and TCR-CMV co-occurrence, with a repertoire-size bias correction applied to TCR pairs. In a later analysis, false discovery rates were estimated by permuting HLA or CMV assignments 20 times. In a later analysis, co-occurring TCRs were grouped with DBSCAN, and TCRdist sequence similarity was added when clustering was performed within HLA-allele-positive subsets. Co-occurrence clustering excluded repertoires with fewer than 30,000 or more than 120,000 public chains, plus five with anomalous nucleotide sharing. TCRdb's version of the immuneACCESS table is confined to in-frame rearrangements and falls short of the full clone set. An unresolved V gene accounts for under half of the shortfall where checked; the remainder is of unknown origin. V, J and clone size are taken as reported in that table, and D and trimming were inferred from the DNA itself. For this sample the table gives approximately 120,000 clones, of which 10% to 13% were detected only once. The ten largest account for roughly 4.2% of the sample.

The CDR3 contains 13 residues, cysteine and phenylalanine counted. Only the CDR3 region is kept as DNA, spanning 39 bases read in frame from base 1. V loses 7 bases of germline sequence and J loses 6 bases, and the interval between the two ends is 12 bases. From a lookup of the germline V gene (reference sequence), CDR1 and CDR2 are LNHDA and SQIVND. Broader findings and caveats from the paper: The presence/absence analyses assumed that sequencing depth was roughly uniform across donors, and that assumption may not be true. Three of the identified cytomegalovirus-associated TCR beta chains were confirmed in vitro to be specific for cytomegalovirus antigens. A cluster of highly shared sequence variants was judged likely to be a technical artifact of the sequencing pipeline. In a later analysis, most CMV-associated TCR beta chains were found to appear HLA-restricted, with HLA associations seemingly driven largely by CMV exposure. A later analysis found that HLA-associated TCR beta chains were more clonally expanded and had lower generation probabilities than equally common non-associated chains. Because HLA typing was missing for some donors at each locus, association tests included only the typed subset. CMV serostatus was the only immune exposure information available for the cohort. An earlier analysis of approximately 590 of the donors showed that most TCR beta V segments appeared in productive rearrangements either about 87% or about 30% of the time, which broadly matched IMGT annotations. The classifier was reported to diagnose cytomegalovirus status with high specificity and sensitivity in both the original and validation cohorts. According to a later analysis, TCR association rates differed among HLA loci, with DRB1 alleles showing the most associated TCRs and HLA-C alleles showing the fewest. The earlier analysis of a few hundred of the donors excluded over 15 rarely observed V segments, including chromosome 9 orphons, because counts were too low. Because the 87-base-pair reads could not distinguish some IMGT-functional V segments, including TRBV6-2 and TRBV6-3, those segments were excluded. When HLA alleles, especially DR and DQ, strongly co-occurred, attributing TCR associations to individual alleles was difficult. Most TCR sequences were seen in very few donors, while some public TCRs were found in many individuals. Correlated functional status among segregating V segments might reflect linkage disequilibrium, but an unknown experimental factor could not be ruled out. A later analysis associated 15,000 to 20,000 TCR beta sequences with specific HLA alleles at a false discovery rate of 0.05. A further reported finding was that TCR beta sequences accurately predicted the HLA-A and HLA-B alleles for most subjects in the first cohort. Several of the top co-occurrence clusters appeared to be linked to parvovirus B19, influenza, CMV and Epstein-Barr virus, according to a later analysis. A total of 150 to 200 TCR beta chains were listed by the study as associated with cytomegalovirus. According to a later genetic analysis, donors in an Asian-associated ancestry cluster had fewer N-insertions in productive TCRs than the approximately 650-donor mean. It was suggested by the authors that the approach could potentially be generalized to other disease states and immunological phenotypes. In a later genetic analysis, a missense DCLRE1C variant was associated with V-gene and J-gene trimming of TCR beta chains, and the association was replicated in an independent cohort. This cohort had only TCR beta chains sequenced, and the lack of alpha or paired-chain data limited which features could be detected.

The sequence was collected from a woman between 18 and 30 years old in good health and CMV-seropositive. The sequence joins TRBV19 to TRBJ1-4, with no confidently assigned D gene. Material for sequencing was PBMCs. The nucleotide sequence reads as follows: TGTGCCAGTAACCGGTTGTCGGATGAAAAACTGTTTTTT. Translated, this is CASNRLSDEKLFF.